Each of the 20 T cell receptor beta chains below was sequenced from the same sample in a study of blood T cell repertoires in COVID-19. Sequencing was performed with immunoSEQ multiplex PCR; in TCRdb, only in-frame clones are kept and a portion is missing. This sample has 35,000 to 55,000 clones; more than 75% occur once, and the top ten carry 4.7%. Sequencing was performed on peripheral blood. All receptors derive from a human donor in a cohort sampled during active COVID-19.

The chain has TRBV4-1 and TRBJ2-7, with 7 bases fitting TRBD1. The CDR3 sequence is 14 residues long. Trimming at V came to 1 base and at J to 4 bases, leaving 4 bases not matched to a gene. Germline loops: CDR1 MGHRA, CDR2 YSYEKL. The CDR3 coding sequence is TGCGCCAGCAGCCAAGGGCGCAGGGGGTACGAGCAGTACTTC. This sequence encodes CASSQGRRGYEQYF.

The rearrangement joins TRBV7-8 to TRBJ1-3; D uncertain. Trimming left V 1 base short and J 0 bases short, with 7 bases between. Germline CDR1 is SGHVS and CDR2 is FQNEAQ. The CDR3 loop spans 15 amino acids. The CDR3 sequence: CASSLGALSGNTIYF. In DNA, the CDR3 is TGTGCCAGCAGCTTAGGAGCCCTCTCTGGAAACACCATATATTTT.

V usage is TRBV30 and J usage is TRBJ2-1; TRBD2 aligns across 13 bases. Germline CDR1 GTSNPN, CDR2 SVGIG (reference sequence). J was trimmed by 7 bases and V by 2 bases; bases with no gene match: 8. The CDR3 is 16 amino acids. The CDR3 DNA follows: TGTGCCTGGAGTTCGATGACTAGCGGGAGGCGGAATGAGCAGTTCTTC. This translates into CAWSSMTSGRRNEQFF. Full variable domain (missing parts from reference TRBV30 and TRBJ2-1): SQTIHQWPATLVQPVGSPLSLECTVEGTSNPNLYWYRQAAGRGLQLLFYSVGIGQISSEVPQNLSASRPQDRQFILSSKKLLLSDSGFYLCAWSSMTSGRRNEQFFGPGTRLTVL.

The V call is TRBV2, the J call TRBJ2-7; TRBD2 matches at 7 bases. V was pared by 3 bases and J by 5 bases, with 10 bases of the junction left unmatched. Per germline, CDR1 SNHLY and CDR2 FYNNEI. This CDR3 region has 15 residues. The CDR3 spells CASSDSLAGVNEQYF. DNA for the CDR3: TGTGCCAGCAGTGATTCACTCGCGGGAGTGAACGAGCAGTACTTC.

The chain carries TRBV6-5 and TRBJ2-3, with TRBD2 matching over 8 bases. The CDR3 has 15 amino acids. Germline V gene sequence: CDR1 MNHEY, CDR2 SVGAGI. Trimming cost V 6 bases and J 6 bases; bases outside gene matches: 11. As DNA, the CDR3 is TGTGCCAGCAGGCCCACCGGGACTAGAGTTGATACGCAGTATTTT. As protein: CASRPTGTRVDTQYF.

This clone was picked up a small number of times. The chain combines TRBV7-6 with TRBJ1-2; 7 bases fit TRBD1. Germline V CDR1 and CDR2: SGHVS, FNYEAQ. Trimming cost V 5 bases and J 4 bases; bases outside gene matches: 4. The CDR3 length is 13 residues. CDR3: CASSQGGVYGYTF. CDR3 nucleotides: TGTGCCAGCAGCCAAGGGGGCGTCTATGGCTACACCTTC. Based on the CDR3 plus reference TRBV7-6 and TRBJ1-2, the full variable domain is GAGVSQSPRYKVTKRGQDVALRCDPISGHVSLYWYRQALGQGPEFLTYFNYEAQQDKSGLPNDRFSAERPEGSISTLTIQRTEQRDSAMYRCASSQGGVYGYTFGSGTRLTVV.

The CDR3 nucleotides are TGTGCCATCAGGGATCAACAGGGGGGGGTCGACGACAATGAGCAGTTCTTC. Protein: CAIRDQQGGVDDNEQFF. This chain uses TRBV10-3 with TRBJ2-1, with D tentatively TRBD1 (8 bases). This CDR3 spans 17 amino acids. The V gene's germline CDR1 is ENHRY and CDR2 SYGVKD. The V and J ends lost 6 bases and 5 bases respectively, with 23 bases between them.

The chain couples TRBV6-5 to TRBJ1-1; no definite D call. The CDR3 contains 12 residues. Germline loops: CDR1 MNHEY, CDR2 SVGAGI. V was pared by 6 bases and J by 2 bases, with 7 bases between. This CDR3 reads CASRGPNTEAFF. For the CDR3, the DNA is TGTGCCAGCAGGGGCCCAAACACTGAAGCTTTCTTT.

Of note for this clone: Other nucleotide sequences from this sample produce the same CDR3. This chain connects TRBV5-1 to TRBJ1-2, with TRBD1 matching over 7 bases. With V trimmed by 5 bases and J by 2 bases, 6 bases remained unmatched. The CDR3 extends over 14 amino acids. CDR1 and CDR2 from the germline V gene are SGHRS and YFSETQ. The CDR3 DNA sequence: TGCGCCAGCAGTCGGGACAGCCAAAACTATGGCTACACCTTC. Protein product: CASSRDSQNYGYTF.

The CDR3 sequence: CASSTPLSGGLYNEQFF. CDR3 DNA: TGTGCCAGTAGTACCCCTTTGTCGGGAGGGCTATACAATGAGCAGTTCTTC. The chain has TRBV19 and TRBJ2-1; 8 bases are a match to TRBD2. CDR1 LNHDA and CDR2 SQIVND come from the germline V gene (reference sequence). CDR3 length equals 17 residues. With 4 bases clipped from V and 4 bases from J, the junction kept 12 bases outside the gene matches.

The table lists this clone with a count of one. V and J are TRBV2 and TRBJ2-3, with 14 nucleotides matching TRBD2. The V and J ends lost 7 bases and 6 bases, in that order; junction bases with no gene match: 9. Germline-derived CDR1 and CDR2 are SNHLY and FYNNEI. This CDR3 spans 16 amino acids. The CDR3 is CASITGLAGVADTQYF. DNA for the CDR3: TGTGCCAGCATTACGGGACTAGCGGGAGTTGCGGATACGCAGTATTTT.

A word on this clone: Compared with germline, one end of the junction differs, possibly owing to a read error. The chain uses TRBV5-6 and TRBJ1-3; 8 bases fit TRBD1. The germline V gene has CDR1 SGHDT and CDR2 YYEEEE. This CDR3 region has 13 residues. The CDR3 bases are TGTGCCAGCAGCTTGATTTGGGGACAGGACGTCCTTTTT. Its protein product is CASSLIWGQDVLF.

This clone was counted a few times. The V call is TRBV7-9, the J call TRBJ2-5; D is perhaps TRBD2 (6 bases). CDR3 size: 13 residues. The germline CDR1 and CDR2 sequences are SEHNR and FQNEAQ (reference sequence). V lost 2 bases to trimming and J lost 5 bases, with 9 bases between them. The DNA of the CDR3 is TGTGCCAGCAGCTTATTACGGGGGGAGACCCAGTACTTC. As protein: CASSLLRGETQYF.

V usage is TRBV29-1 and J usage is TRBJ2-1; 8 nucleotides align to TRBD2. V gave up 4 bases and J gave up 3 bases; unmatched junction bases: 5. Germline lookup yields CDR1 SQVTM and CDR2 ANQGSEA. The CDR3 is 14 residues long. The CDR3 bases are TGCAGCGTTGGGGGCCTAGCGGGCTACAATGAGCAGTTCTTC. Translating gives CSVGGLAGYNEQFF.

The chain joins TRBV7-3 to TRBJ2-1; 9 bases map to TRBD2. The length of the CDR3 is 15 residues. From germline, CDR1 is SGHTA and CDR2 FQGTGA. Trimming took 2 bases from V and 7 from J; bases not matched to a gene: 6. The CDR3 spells CASSLAGGNQNEQFF. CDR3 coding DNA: TGTGCCAGCAGCTTAGCGGGAGGGAATCAGAATGAGCAGTTCTTC.

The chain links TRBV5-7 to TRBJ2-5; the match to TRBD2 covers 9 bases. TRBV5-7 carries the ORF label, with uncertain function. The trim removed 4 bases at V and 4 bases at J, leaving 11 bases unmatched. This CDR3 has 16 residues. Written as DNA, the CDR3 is TGTGCCAGCAGCCCCGGGGTAGCGGGAGAAATAGAGACCCAGTACTTC. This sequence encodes CASSPGVAGEIETQYF.

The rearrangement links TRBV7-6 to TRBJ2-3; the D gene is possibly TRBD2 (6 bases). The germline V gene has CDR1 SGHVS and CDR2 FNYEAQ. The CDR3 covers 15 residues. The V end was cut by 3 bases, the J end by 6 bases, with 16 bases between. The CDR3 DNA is TGTGCCAGCAGCTTGGGGACTCCACCATGGGATACGCAGTATTTT. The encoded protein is CASSLGTPPWDTQYF.

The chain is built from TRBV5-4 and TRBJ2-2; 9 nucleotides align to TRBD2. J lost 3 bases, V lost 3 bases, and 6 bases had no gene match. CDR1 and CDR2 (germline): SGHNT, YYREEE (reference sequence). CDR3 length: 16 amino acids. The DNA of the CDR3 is TGTGCCAGCAGCTCGAAGATAGCGGGGGACACCGGGGAGCTGTTTTTT. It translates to CASSSKIAGDTGELFF. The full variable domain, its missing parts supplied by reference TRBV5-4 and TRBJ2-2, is ETGVTQSPTHLIKTRGQQVTLRCSSQSGHNTVSWYQQALGQGPQFIFQYYREEENGRGNFPPRFSGLQFPNYSSELNVNALELDDSALYLCASSSKIAGDTGELFFGEGSRLTVL.

CDR3 sequence: CASGPTGHGYTF. In nucleotides, the CDR3 is TGTGCTAGTGGCCCGACAGGGCATGGCTACACCTTC. The chain carries TRBV12-5 and TRBJ1-2; 7 bases align to TRBD1. This CDR3 has 12 amino acids. The germline gives CDR1 LGHNT, CDR2 FRNRAP. J was trimmed by 6 bases and V by 6 bases; bases with no gene match: 4.

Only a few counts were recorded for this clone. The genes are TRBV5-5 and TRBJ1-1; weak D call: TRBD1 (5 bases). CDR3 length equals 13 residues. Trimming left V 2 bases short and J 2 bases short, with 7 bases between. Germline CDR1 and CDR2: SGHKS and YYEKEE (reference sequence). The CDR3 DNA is TGTGCCAGCAGCTTAGGGGTTAACACTGAAGCTTTCTTT. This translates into CASSLGVNTEAFF.